The rows below give T cell receptor beta chains drawn from one sample of a study of T cell changes during pregnancy in multiple sclerosis. Profiled with immunoSEQ multiplex PCR; TCRdb holds only in-frame clones, not every one. The sample contains about 110,000 clones, about 90% of which appear only once. Sequencing used peripheral blood, obtained before pregnancy. The receptors were sampled from a female donor with multiple sclerosis, enrolled in a pregnancy study. Each CDR3 is given without its conserved first and last residue.

TRBJ1-1	TRBV15	ATSTPAGVTNTEAF
TRBJ2-1	TRBV7-9	ASSFKREGANEQF
TRBJ1-1	TRBV5-1	ASSLDRGEMNTEAF
TRBJ1-1	TRBV6-4	ASSQEQGAPAF
TRBJ2-7	TRBV27	ASSLWGTGPNYEQY
TRBJ1-2	TRBV6-5	ASGLRGNYGYT
TRBJ1-6	TRBV18	ASSPGQGYSPLH
TRBJ2-1	TRBV7-9	ASSFFLLADNEQF
TRBJ1-3	TRBV7-2	ASSTRTGEFSGNTIY
TRBJ2-3	TRBV6-5	ASNGGGSRNTQY
TRBJ1-6	TRBV7-8	ASSLKQGAVSSPLH
TRBJ2-1	TRBV9	AGSVVPSGRLNEQF
TRBJ1-4	TRBV5-5	ASSPGPSSGKLF
TRBJ1-4	TRBV15	ATSGRPSPQGANEKLF
TRBJ2-2	TRBV13	ASSLRSGTGELF
TRBJ1-5	TRBV6-1	ASRQGSNQPQH
TRBJ2-1	TRBV11-2	ASSWDRDNEQF
TRBJ2-5	TRBV5-6	ASSFRDRDVETQY
TRBJ2-1	TRBV7-3	ASSLRGQGALSSYNEQF
TRBJ1-3	TRBV5-6	ASSLAGARNTIY